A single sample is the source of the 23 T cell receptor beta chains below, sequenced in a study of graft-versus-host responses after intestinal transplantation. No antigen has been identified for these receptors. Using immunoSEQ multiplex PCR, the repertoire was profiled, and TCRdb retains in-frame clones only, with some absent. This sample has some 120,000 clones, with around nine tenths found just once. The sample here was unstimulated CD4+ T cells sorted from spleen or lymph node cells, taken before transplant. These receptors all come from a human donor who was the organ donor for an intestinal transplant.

The CDR3 is CASSSGQGASYGYTF. The CDR3 bases are TGTGCCAGCAGCTCCGGACAGGGGGCAAGCTATGGCTACACCTTC. V usage is TRBV28 and J usage is TRBJ1-2, with 11 bases aligning to TRBD1. The CDR3 extends over 15 amino acids. The germline gives CDR1 MDHEN, CDR2 SYDVKM. The J segment lost 4 bases and the V segment lost 6 bases, leaving 7 bases of the junction unmatched.

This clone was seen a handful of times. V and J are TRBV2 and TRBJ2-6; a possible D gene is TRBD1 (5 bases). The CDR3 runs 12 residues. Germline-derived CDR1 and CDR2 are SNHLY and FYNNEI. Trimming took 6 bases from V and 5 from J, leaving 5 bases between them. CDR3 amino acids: CASRDRANVLTF. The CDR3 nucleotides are TGTGCCAGCAGGGACAGGGCCAACGTCCTGACTTTC.

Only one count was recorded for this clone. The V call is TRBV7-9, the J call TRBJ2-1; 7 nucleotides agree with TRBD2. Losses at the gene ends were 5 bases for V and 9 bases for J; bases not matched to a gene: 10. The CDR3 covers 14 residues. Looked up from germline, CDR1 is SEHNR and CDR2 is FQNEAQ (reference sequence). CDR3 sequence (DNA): TGTGCCAGCAGCCTGGGAGGGCCTTGGGGTGAGCAGTTCTTC. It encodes CASSLGGPWGEQFF.

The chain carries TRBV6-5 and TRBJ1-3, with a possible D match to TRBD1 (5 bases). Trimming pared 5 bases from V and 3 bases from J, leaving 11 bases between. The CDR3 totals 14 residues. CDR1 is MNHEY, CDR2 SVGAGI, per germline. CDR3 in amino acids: CASSLQGGGNTIYF. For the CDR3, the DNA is TGTGCCAGCAGTCTTCAGGGAGGTGGAAACACCATATATTTT.

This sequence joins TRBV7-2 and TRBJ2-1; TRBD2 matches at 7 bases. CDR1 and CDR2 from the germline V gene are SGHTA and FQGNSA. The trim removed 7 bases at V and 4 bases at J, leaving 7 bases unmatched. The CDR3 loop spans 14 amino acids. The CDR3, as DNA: TGTGCCAGCACCACCGACGGGGGGTACAATGAGCAGTTCTTC. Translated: CASTTDGGYNEQFF.

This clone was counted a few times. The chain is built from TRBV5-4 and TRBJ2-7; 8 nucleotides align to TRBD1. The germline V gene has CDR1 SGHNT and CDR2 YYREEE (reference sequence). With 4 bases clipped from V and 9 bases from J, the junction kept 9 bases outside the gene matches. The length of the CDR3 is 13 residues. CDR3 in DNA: TGTGCCAGCAGCACAGGGGGAATCAGCGGGCAGTACTTC. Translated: CASSTGGISGQYF.

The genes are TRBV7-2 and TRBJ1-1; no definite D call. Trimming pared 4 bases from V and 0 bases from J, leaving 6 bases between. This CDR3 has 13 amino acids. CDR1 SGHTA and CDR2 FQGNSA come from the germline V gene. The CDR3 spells CASSSWLNTEAFF. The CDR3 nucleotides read TGTGCCAGCAGCTCTTGGTTGAACACTGAAGCTTTCTTT.

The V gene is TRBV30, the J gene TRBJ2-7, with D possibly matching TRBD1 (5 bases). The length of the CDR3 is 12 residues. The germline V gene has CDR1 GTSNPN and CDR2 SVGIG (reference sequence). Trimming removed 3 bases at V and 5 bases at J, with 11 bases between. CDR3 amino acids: CAWRAGFDEQYF. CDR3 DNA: TGTGCCTGGAGGGCAGGGTTTGACGAGCAGTACTTC. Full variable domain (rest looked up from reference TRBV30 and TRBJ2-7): SQTIHQWPATLVQPVGSPLSLECTVEGTSNPNLYWYRQAAGRGLQLLFYSVGIGQISSEVPQNLSASRPQDRQFILSSKKLLLSDSGFYLCAWRAGFDEQYFGPGTRLTVT.

CDR3 nucleotides: TGTGCCAGCAGTGAAATCGGGTCGAACACTGAAGCTTTCTTT. This sequence encodes CASSEIGSNTEAFF. The rearrangement joins TRBV25-1 to TRBJ1-1, with D unresolved. CDR1 MGHDK and CDR2 SYGVNS come from the germline V gene. The CDR3 extends over 14 amino acids. Deletions cut 2 bases from V and 1 base from J, with 8 bases between. The full variable domain, with the rest looked up from reference TRBV25-1 and TRBJ1-1, is EADIYQTPRYLVIGTGKKITLECSQTMGHDKMYWYQQDPGMELHLIHYSYGVNSTEKGDLSSESTVSRIRTEHFPLTLESARPSHTSQYLCASSEIGSNTEAFFGQGTRLTVV.

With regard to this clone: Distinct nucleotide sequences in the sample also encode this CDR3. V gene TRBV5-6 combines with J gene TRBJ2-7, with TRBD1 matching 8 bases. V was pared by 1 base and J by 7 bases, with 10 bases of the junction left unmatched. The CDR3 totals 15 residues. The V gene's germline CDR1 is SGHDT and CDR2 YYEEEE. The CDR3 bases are TGTGCCAGCAGCTTGTTCGGTCAGGGGGCGGGGGAGCAGTACTTC. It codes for CASSLFGQGAGEQYF.

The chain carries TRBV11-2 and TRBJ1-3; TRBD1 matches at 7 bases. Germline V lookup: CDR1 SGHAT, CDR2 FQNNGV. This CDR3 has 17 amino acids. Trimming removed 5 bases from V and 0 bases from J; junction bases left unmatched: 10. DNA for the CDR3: TGTGCCAGCAGCCGCAGGGGGGAGGCGAGCTCTGGAAACACCATATATTTT. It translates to CASSRRGEASSGNTIYF.

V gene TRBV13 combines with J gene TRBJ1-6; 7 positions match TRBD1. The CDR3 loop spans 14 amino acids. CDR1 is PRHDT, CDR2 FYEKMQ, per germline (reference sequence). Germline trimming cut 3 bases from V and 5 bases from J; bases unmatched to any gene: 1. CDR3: CASSLGQNNSPLHF. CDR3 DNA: TGTGCCAGCAGCTTGGGACAGAATAATTCACCCCTCCACTTT.

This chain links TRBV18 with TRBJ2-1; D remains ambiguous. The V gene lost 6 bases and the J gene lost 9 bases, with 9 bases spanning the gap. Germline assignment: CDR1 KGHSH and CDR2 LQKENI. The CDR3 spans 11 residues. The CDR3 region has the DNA TGTGCCAGCTCCCTCCTCACTGAGCAGTTCTTC. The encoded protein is CASSLLTEQFF.

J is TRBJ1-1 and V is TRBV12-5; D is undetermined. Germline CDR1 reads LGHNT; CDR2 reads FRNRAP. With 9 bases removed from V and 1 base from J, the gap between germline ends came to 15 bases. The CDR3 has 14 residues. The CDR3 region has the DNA TGTGCTAGATGCCGTAAGGGCCCGAACACTGAAGCTTTCTTT. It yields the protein CARCRKGPNTEAFF.

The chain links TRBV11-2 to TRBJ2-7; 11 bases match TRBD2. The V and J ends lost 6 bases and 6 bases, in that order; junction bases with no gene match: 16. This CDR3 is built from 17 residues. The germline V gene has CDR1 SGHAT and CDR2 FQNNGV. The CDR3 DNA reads TGTGCCAGCAGTTATTTACCCCTCCTAGCGGGAGGATCCGAGCAGTACTTC. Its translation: CASSYLPLLAGGSEQYF.

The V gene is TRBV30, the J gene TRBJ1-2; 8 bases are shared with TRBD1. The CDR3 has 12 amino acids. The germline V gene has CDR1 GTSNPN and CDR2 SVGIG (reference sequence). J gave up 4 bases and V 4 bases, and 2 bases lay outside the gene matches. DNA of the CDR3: TGTGCCTGGACCGGGACAGGCTATGGCTACACCTTC. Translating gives CAWTGTGYGYTF.

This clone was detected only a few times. The DNA of the CDR3 is TGTGCCAGCAGTTTGCCAGGCGGGAGGGGTCGGGAGCTGTTTTTT. Translated, it gives CASSLPGGRGRELFF. The chain couples TRBV28 to TRBJ2-2, with 9 positions matching TRBD2. CDR3 length: 15 residues. The germline V gene has CDR1 MDHEN and CDR2 SYDVKM. Trimming cost V 3 bases and J 9 bases; bases outside gene matches: 8.

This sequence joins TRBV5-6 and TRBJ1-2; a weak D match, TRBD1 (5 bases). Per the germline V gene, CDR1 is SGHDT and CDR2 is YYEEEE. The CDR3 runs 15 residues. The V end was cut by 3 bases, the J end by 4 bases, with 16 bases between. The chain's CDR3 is CASSSTRSGGYGYTF. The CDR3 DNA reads TGTGCCAGCAGCTCGACAAGGTCGGGGGGCTATGGCTACACCTTC.

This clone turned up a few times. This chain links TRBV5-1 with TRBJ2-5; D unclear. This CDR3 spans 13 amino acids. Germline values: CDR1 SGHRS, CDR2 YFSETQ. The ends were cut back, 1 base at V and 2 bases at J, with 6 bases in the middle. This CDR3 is CASSLLHQETQYF. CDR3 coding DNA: TGCGCCAGCAGCTTGCTCCATCAAGAGACCCAGTACTTC.

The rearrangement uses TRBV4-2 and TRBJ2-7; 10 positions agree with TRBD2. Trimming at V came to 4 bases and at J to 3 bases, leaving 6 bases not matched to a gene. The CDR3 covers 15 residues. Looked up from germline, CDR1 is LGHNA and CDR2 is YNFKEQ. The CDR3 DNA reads TGTGCCAGCAGCCGAGAGGGGACTAGCGACTACGAGCAGTACTTC. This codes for CASSREGTSDYEQYF.

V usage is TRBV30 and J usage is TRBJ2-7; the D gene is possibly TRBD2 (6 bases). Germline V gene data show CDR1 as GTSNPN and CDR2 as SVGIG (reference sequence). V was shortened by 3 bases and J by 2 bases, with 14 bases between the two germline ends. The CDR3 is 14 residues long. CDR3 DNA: TGTGCCTGGAGCGCCCCCTCGGGAGCCTACGAGCAGTACTTC. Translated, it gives CAWSAPSGAYEQYF.

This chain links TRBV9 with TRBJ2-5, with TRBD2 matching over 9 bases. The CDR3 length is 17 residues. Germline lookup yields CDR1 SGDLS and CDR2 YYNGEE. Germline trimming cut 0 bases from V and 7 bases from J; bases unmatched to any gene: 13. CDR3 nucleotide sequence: TGTGCCAGCAGCGTAGGCGGTCTAGCGGGACAAGGCGGGACCCAGTACTTC. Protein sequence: CASSVGGLAGQGGTQYF. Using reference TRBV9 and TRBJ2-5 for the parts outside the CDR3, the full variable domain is DSGVTQTPKHLITATGQRVTLRCSPRSGDLSVYWYQQSLDQGLQFLIQYYNGEERAKGNILERFSAQQFPDLHSELNLSSLELGDSALYFCASSVGGLAGQGGTQYFGPGTRLLVL.

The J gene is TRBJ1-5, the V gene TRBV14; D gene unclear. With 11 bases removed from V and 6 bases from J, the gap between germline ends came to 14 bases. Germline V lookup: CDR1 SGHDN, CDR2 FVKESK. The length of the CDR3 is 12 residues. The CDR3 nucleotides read TGTGCCGGGAACTTGAAAGGTCAGCCCCAGCATTTT. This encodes CAGNLKGQPQHF.